The rows below give T cell receptor beta chains drawn from one sample of a study of blood T cell repertoires in COVID-19. Produced via immunoSEQ multiplex PCR; TCRdb's table is partial and in-frame only. The table has 190,000 or so clones, nearly 90% seen once. Sequenced: peripheral blood. These receptors were obtained from a man aged 50 or older with acute or convalescent COVID-19. CDR3s include the opening cysteine and the closing phenylalanine or tryptophan. A D gene is named only where the DNA matches it firmly. Where a row states a size, it is once, few, many or the class of an expanded clone; other rows omit it.

d_gene | abundance | j_gene | v_gene | CDR3aa | CDR3nt
- | once | TRBJ2-7 | TRBV7-9 | CASSRKDRAGEQYF | TGTGCCAGCAGCCGAAAAGACAGGGCGGGGGAGCAGTACTTC
TRBD2 | - | TRBJ2-1 | TRBV9 | CASSAGTSDLNEQFF | TGTGCCAGCAGCGCCGGGACTAGCGACTTGAATGAGCAGTTCTTC
- | - | TRBJ2-7 | TRBV19 | CATSLSSGLYEQYF | TGTGCCACAAGCCTTAGTAGCGGACTATACGAGCAGTACTTC
TRBD1 | - | TRBJ1-3 | TRBV3-1/TRBV3-2 | CASSPRDRQNTIYF | TGTGCCAGCAGCCCCCGGGACAGACAAAACACCATATATTTT
- | - | TRBJ2-5 | TRBV7-9 | CASRVRGTHQETQYF | TGTGCCAGCAGAGTTAGGGGGACCCACCAAGAGACCCAGTACTTC
TRBD1 | - | TRBJ2-2 | TRBV7-2 | CASSLDFRGLVTGELFF | TGTGCCAGCAGCTTAGATTTCAGGGGGCTCGTCACCGGGGAGCTGTTTTTT
TRBD1 | - | TRBJ1-6 | TRBV6-4 | CASSDRGQGSSPLHF | TGTGCCAGCAGTGACCGGGGACAGGGTAGTTCACCCCTCCACTTT
- | - | TRBJ1-1 | TRBV27 | CASSALGQVGTEAFF | TGTGCCAGCAGTGCCCTTGGGCAGGTCGGTACTGAAGCTTTCTTT
TRBD2 | once | TRBJ2-1 | TRBV6-5 | CASRNRLAGNNEQFF | TGTGCCAGCCGAAACAGACTAGCGGGAAACAATGAGCAGTTCTTC
- | once | TRBJ1-1 | TRBV19 | CASSMETGWKNTEAFF | TGTGCCAGTAGTATGGAAACAGGGTGGAAGAACACTGAAGCTTTCTTT
- | few | TRBJ1-2 | TRBV9 | CASSVEPGDYGYTF | TGTGCCAGCAGCGTAGAGCCAGGGGACTATGGCTACACCTTC
TRBD1 | once | TRBJ1-5 | TRBV5-8 | CATTKDRFNQPQHF | TGTGCCACCACTAAGGACAGGTTCAATCAGCCCCAGCATTTT
- | - | TRBJ1-5 | TRBV19 | CASYGGRGNQPQHF | TGTGCCAGTTATGGCGGTCGAGGGAATCAGCCCCAGCATTTT
- | - | TRBJ2-1 | TRBV29-1 | CSVETTGYEQFF | TGCAGCGTAGAGACTACCGGGTATGAGCAGTTCTTC
TRBD1 | - | TRBJ2-2 | TRBV18 | CASSSRTGGSTGELFF | TGTGCCAGCTCATCCCGGACAGGGGGGAGCACCGGGGAGCTGTTTTTT
- | - | TRBJ2-3 | TRBV19 | CASSSVQGADTQYF | TGTGCCAGTAGTTCAGTACAGGGTGCAGATACGCAGTATTTT
TRBD1 | - | TRBJ1-1 | TRBV4-1 | CASSQDGQGGHTEAFF | TGCGCCAGCAGCCAAGACGGACAGGGCGGTCACACTGAAGCTTTCTTT
TRBD1 | few | TRBJ2-2 | TRBV27 | CASSFGRQGHTGELFF | TGTGCCAGCAGTTTTGGGAGACAGGGTCATACCGGGGAGCTGTTTTTT
TRBD1 | once | TRBJ2-2 | TRBV27 | CASSYRGNTGELFF | TGTGCCAGCAGTTACAGGGGGAACACCGGGGAGCTGTTTTTT
- | once | TRBJ1-4 | TRBV9 | CASTRRGSPGEKLFF | TGTGCCAGCACCAGGCGGGGATCCCCTGGTGAAAAACTGTTTTTT
- | once | TRBJ2-1 | TRBV7-2 | CASSPGYNEQFF | TGTGCCAGCAGCCCAGGATACAATGAGCAGTTCTTC
TRBD1 | - | TRBJ2-3 | TRBV5-1 | CASSLGLIERQGVRDTQYF | TGCGCCAGCAGCTTGGGACTTATTGAGAGACAGGGAGTGAGGGATACGCAGTATTTT
- | - | TRBJ2-1 | TRBV18 | CASSSGEDNEQFF | TGTGCCAGCTCATCTGGAGAGGACAATGAGCAGTTCTTC
- | - | TRBJ2-5 | TRBV7-6 | CASSSSAQNQETQYF | TGTGCCAGCAGCTCATCCGCACAGAACCAAGAGACCCAGTACTTC
- | - | TRBJ2-2 | TRBV11-2 | CASSLEGAKAGELFF | TGTGCCAGCAGCTTGGAGGGGGCCAAGGCCGGGGAGCTGTTTTTT
TRBD1 | - | TRBJ1-6 | TRBV6-5 | CASRRDSNSPLHF | TGTGCCAGCAGACGGGACAGCAATTCACCCCTCCACTTT
- | - | TRBJ1-1 | TRBV27 | CASSLSGTLMGNTEAFF | TGTGCCAGCAGTTTATCCGGGACACTTATGGGGAACACTGAAGCTTTCTTT
- | - | TRBJ1-6 | TRBV19 | CASSVGSYNSPLHF | TGTGCCAGTAGTGTCGGCTCCTATAATTCACCCCTCCACTTT
- | - | TRBJ2-5 | TRBV5-1 | CASSFQGGTQYF | TGCGCCAGCAGCTTCCAGGGCGGGACCCAGTACTTC
TRBD1 | - | TRBJ1-2 | TRBV10-3 | CAIRRGGQDYGYTF | TGTGCCATCAGACGCGGGGGACAGGACTATGGCTACACCTTC
TRBD1 | - | TRBJ2-3 | TRBV6-5 | CASSYSGQGGDTQYF | TGTGCCAGCAGTTACTCGGGACAGGGAGGGGATACGCAGTATTTT
TRBD2 | once | TRBJ2-1 | TRBV6-5 | CASRTGTSGNNEQFF | TGTGCCAGCAGAACCGGGACTAGCGGAAACAATGAGCAGTTCTTC
- | - | TRBJ2-2 | TRBV4-2 | CASSQDAVGELFF | TGTGCCAGCAGCCAAGATGCGGTCGGGGAGCTGTTTTTT
TRBD1 | - | TRBJ2-7 | TRBV3-1/TRBV3-2 | CASSLTGGRSYEQYF | TGTGCCAGCAGTCTAACAGGGGGCAGGAGCTACGAGCAGTACTTC
- | - | TRBJ2-2 | TRBV7-3 | CASSLLATSGELFF | TGTGCCAGCAGCTTATTAGCTACTTCCGGGGAGCTGTTTTTT
TRBD2 | - | TRBJ2-1 | TRBV7-2 | CASSQGLAGGYNEQFF | TGTGCCAGCAGCCAGGGACTAGCGGGGGGATACAATGAGCAGTTCTTC
- | - | TRBJ2-7 | TRBV11-2 | CASSPRGGADYEQYF | TGTGCCAGCAGCCCCAGAGGAGGGGCGGACTACGAGCAGTACTTC
- | - | TRBJ1-4 | TRBV7-6 | CASAGGTSNEKLFF | TGTGCCAGCGCCGGGGGAACCTCTAATGAAAAACTGTTTTTT
- | - | TRBJ2-5 | TRBV7-9 | CAGAKGSETQYF | TGTGCTGGGGCGAAGGGATCGGAGACCCAGTACTTC
- | - | TRBJ2-5 | TRBV7-8 | CASSSREETQYF | TGTGCCAGCAGCTCACGGGAAGAGACCCAGTACTTC
TRBD2 | - | TRBJ2-4 | TRBV28 | CASSSAGGIGAKNIQYF | TGTGCCAGCAGTTCGGCGGGAGGCATTGGGGCCAAAAACATTCAGTACTTC
TRBD2 | - | TRBJ2-1 | TRBV30 | CAWTGLAGGHNEQFF | TGTGCCTGGACGGGACTAGCGGGAGGCCACAATGAGCAGTTCTTC